This T cell receptor (beta chain) was obtained from a study of T cells after yellow fever vaccination (dated by TCRdb to about 2019). At the level of the whole study: Libraries from fractions with low cell numbers were prepared with the SMART-Seq v4 Ultra Low Input RNA kit. To follow T-cell clones before and after both primary and booster YFV17D yellow fever vaccination, bulk TCR alpha and beta repertoires underwent longitudinal sequencing. Two healthy male donors, one aged 18 to 29 and one aged 30 to 40 years, made up the cohort. Blood samples were taken at several timepoints before and after primary and secondary immunization, and bulk PBMC replicates and cell subsets were isolated. Study-wide findings and limitations: The study included only a couple of donors, which limits how far the findings can be generalized. A small share of clonotypes occurred in both CD4 and CD8 compartments, likely arising from convergent recombination. Compared with the primary T-cell response, the secondary T-cell response was weaker but faster, peaking on day 5 rather than day 15. Because abundant contaminating clonotypes from the bulk population could be contained in FACS-sorted repertoires, computational filtering was required. After the booster, most clones that had expanded after primary vaccination were detected again (about 97% of CD4 and roughly 86% of CD8), suggesting broad maintenance of memory.

About this clonotype itself: Its antigen is still unknown. The record has no base qualities; no much larger clone is one base away.

The meaning of the sample's treatment or condition label: live attenuated yellow fever vaccine strain. PBMCs were isolated from peripheral blood using a standard Ficoll-Paque protocol. Dynabeads CD4 and CD8 positive selection kits were used to isolate CD4 and CD8 T-cell fractions. TriZol was used to extract RNA from bulk PBMCs, from CD4 and CD8 fractions, and from dextramer-positive and dextramer-negative fractions. Synthesis of TCR cDNA relied on 5'RACE template switching, a step that introduced a universal primer site along with unique molecular identifiers. Priming of cDNA synthesis was performed from both the TCR alpha and TCR beta constant segments. Library amplification involved two PCR steps, and the second step added sample barcodes and sequencing adapters. Sequencing of libraries was done on Illumina HiSeq 2500 (2x100 bp) or NovaSeq (2x150 bp). In the original analysis: MIGEC handled demultiplexing of reads and collapsing into UMI consensus sequences, while MiXCR performed V(D)J alignment. Vaccine-responding clonotypes were identified with edgeR using replicate PBMC samples, with FDR below 0.01 and a log2 fold change above 5 up to day 15 being required. Bulk clonotypes were assigned CD4 or CD8 identity according to which sequenced CD4 or CD8 repertoire held them at higher abundance. TCRdb's own reprocessing of the public reads used fastp at Q25 and MiXCR and kept productive beta chains. Entries that share a CDR3 protein sequence are merged under the most common genes and DNA. The authors' filters were not applied to this entry. The table for this sample lists roughly 79,000 distinct CDR3 sequences; more than 5.5% of them were counted only once. The top ten clonotypes cover roughly 29% of the sample.

Sequences KGHSH (CDR1) and LQKENI (CDR2) are obtained from the germline V gene. From the cysteine through the phenylalanine, the CDR3 covers 17 amino acids. Only the CDR3 DNA is retained, 51 bases long and in frame from the first base. Trimming takes 3 bases from V and 5 bases from J, and the germline ends sit 21 bases apart. The rearranged chain carries TRBV18 and TRBJ2-3, and perhaps TRBD1 as D gene, on 5 matching bases. The source was CD8+ T cells sorted from PBMCs, collected approximately 11 days after the first yellow fever vaccination. The receptor comes from a man younger than 35 who received the YFV17D yellow fever vaccine. This receptor has the CDR3 CASSPFGASKDQDTQYF. DNA sequence: TGTGCCAGCTCACCCTTTGGGGCTAGTAAGGATCAAGATACGCAGTATTTT.